These 2 T cell receptor beta chains originate from one sample sequenced in a study of post-analysis software for immune sequencing data. The study's findings and limits: Among four to six TRBV segments more frequent in patients than controls were TRBV5-6, TRBV5-1 and TRBV20-1.

Prepared TCR beta cDNA libraries contained unique molecular identifiers. TCRdb recomputed calls from the PCR reads with MiXCR, one row per CDR3 protein. The sample holds more than 450,000 distinct CDR3 sequences, around 47% seen once. Antigens for these TCRs are unknown. Sequences were obtained from blood. The receptors derive from a girl between 5 and 17 years old with multiple sclerosis.

This clonotype was seen only a few times. CDR3 DNA: TGTGCCAGCAACCCGGGACAGGCCTACAATGAGCAGTTCTTC. This encodes CASNPGQAYNEQFF. This chain links TRBV7-9 with TRBJ2-1, with 8 bases identical to TRBD1. Trimming took 7 bases from V and 2 from J; bases not matched to a gene: 4. The CDR3 is 14 residues long. From germline, CDR1 is SEHNR and CDR2 FQNEAQ (reference sequence).

The chain employs TRBV20-1 and TRBJ2-1; the D gene is possibly TRBD2 (6 bases). The CDR3 runs 14 residues. Germline CDR1 reads DFQATT; CDR2 reads SNEGSKA (reference sequence). CDR3 region: CRGTQGIGRDEQFF. The CDR3 DNA sequence: TGCAGGGGGACTCAGGGAATAGGTAGGGATGAGCAGTTCTTC.